This T cell receptor (beta chain) appears in the sequencing data of a study of shared T cell receptors in the human thymus. The method was immunoSEQ multiplex PCR; TCRdb's version includes in-frame clones alone and lacks a portion of them. Here the sample spans approximately 490,000 clones, 78% being singletons. The germline CDR1 and CDR2 sequences are MNHEY and SMNVEV (reference sequence). With 2 bases clipped from V and 9 bases from J, the junction kept 1 base outside the gene matches. CDR3 length: 12 residues. This sample was also put to use in a study of human thymus T cells.

The sequencing input was thymocytes. V gene TRBV27 combines with J gene TRBJ1-5; 7 bases match TRBD1. This TCR was sampled from a boy under three years old with a congenital heart defect. CDR3: CASSLQGVPQHF. In DNA, the CDR3 is TGTGCCAGCAGTTTACAGGGGGTGCCCCAGCATTTT.